This T cell receptor beta chain was sequenced during a study of blood T cell repertoires in COVID-19. Study overall: Some COVID-19 samples were acute and others convalescent; all came from the United States, Italy and Spain. PBMCs, B-cell-depleted T cells, or T cells provided the cDNA or gDNA that made up the material.

In the original processing: The assay estimated nucleated cells by amplifying reference gene primers. Sequencing used immunoSEQ multiplex PCR; TCRdb keeps in-frame clones, though not all of them. That table furnishes V, J and clone size, whereas the DNA furnished D and trimming. This table has about 270,000 clones, roughly 86% appearing once. The CDR3 contains 13 residues. Trimming cost V 4 bases and J 8 bases, with 13 bases left between them. Germline lookup yields CDR1 SGDLS and CDR2 YYNGEE. This clonotype was sampled from a middle-aged man who had recovered from COVID-19. The material sequenced was peripheral blood. The chain employs TRBV9 and TRBJ2-1; the D is unclear. CDR3 DNA: TGTGCCAGCAGCCTGAGCCCAACCTATGAGCAGTTCTTC. Translated, it gives CASSLSPTYEQFF.